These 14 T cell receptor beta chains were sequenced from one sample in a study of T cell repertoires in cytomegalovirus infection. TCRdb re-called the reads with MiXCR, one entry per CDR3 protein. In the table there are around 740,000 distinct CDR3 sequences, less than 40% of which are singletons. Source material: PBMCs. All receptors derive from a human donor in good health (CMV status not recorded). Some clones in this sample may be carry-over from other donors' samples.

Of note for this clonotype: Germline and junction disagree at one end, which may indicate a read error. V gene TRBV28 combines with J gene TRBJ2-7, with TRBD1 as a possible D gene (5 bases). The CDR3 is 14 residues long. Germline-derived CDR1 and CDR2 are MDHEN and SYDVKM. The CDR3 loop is CAGSMGRSSYEQYF. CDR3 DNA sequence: TGTGCCGGCAGTATGGGGCGGAGCTCCTACGAGCAGTACTTC.

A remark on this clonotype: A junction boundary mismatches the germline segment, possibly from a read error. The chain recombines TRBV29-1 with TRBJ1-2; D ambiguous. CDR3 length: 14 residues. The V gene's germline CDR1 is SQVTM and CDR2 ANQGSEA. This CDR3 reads CSVEDPSRVRGYTF. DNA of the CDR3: TGCAGCGTGGAAGACCCGTCTCGGGTGCGCGGCTACACCTTC. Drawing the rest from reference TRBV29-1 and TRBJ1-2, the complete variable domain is SAVISQKPSRDICQRGTSLTIQCQVDSQVTMMFWYRQQPGQSLTLIATANQGSEATYESGFVIDKFPISRPNLTFSTLTVSNMSPEDSSIYLCSVEDPSRVRGYTFGSGTRLTVV.

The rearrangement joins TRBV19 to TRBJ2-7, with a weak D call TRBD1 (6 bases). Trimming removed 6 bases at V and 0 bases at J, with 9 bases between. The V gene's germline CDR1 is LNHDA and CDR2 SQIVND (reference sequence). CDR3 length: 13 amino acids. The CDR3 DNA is TGTGCCAGTAGGGACAGAAACTCCTACGAGCAGTACTTC. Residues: CASRDRNSYEQYF. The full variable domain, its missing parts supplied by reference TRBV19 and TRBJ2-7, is DGGITQSPKYLFRKEGQNVTLSCEQNLNHDAMYWYRQDPGQGLRLIYYSQIVNDFQKGDIAEGYSVSREKKESFPLTVTSAQKNPTAFYLCASRDRNSYEQYFGPGTRLTVT.

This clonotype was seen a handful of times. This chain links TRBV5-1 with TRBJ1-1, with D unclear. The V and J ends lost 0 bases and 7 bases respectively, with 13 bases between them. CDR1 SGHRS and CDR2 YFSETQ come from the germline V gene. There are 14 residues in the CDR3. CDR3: CASSLGSGGSEAFF. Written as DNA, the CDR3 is TGCGCCAGCAGCTTGGGTTCGGGTGGTAGTGAAGCTTTCTTT.

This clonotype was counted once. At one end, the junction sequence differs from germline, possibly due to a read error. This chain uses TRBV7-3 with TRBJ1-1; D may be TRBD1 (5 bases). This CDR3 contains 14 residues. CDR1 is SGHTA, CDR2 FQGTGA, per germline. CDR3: CASSLTGEFAEAIF. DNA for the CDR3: TGTGCCAGCAGCTTAACAGGGGAGTTCGCTGAAGCTATCTTT. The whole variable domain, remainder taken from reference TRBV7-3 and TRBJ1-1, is GAGVSQTPSNKVTEKGKYVELRCDPISGHTALYWYRQSLGQGPEFLIYFQGTGAADDSGLPNDRFFAVRPEGSVSTLKIQRTERGDSAVYLCASSLTGEFAEAIFGQGTRLTVV.

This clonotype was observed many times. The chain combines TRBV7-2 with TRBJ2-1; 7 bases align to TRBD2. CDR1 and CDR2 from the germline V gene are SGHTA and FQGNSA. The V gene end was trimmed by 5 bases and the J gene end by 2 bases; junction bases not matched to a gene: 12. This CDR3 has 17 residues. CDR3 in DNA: TGTGCCAGCAGCCCCCTCGGCGCGGGAGCCCCCTACAATGAGCAGTTCTTC. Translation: CASSPLGAGAPYNEQFF.

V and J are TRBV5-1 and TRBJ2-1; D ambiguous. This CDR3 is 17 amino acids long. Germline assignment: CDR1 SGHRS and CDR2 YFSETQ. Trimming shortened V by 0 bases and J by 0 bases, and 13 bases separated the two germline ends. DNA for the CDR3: TGCGCCAGCAGCTTGGGCGTCCAGCTCAACTCCTACAATGAGCAGTTCTTC. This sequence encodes CASSLGVQLNSYNEQFF. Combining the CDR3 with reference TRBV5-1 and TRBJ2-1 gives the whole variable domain KAGVTQTPRYLIKTRGQQVTLSCSPISGHRSVSWYQQTPGQGLQFLFEYFSETQRNKGNFPGRFSGRQFSNSRSEMNVSTLELGDSALYLCASSLGVQLNSYNEQFFGPGTRLTVL.

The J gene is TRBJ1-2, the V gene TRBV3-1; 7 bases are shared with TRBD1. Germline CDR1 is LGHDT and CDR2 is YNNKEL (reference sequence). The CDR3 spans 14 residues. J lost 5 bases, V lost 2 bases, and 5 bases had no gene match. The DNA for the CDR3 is TGTGCCAGCAGCCAAAGCCTGACAGGGTATGGCTACACCTTC. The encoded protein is CASSQSLTGYGYTF.

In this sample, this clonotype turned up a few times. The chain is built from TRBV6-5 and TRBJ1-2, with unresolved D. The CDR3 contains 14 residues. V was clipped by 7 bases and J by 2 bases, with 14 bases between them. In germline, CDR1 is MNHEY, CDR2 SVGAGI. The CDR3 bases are TGTGCCAGCAATTCACCGGGTCTCAACTATGGCTACACCTTC. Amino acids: CASNSPGLNYGYTF.

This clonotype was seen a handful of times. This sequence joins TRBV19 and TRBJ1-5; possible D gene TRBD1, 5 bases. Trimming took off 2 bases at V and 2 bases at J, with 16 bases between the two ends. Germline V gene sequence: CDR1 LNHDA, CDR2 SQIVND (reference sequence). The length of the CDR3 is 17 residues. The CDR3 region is CASSISRSGIRNQPQHF. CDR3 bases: TGTGCCAGTAGTATAAGTAGGTCAGGGATTCGCAATCAGCCCCAGCATTTT.

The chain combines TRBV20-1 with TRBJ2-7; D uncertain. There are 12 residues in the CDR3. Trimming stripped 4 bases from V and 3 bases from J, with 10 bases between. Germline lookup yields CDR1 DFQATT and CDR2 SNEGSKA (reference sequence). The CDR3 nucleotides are TGCAGTGCTAACATTCTACGCTACGAGCAGTACTTC. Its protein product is CSANILRYEQYF.

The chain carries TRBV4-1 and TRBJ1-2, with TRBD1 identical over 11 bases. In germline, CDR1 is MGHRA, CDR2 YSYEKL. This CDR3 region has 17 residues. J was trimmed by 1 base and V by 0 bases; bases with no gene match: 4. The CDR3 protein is CASSQDGQGAFNYGYTF. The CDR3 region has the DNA TGCGCCAGCAGCCAAGATGGACAGGGGGCCTTTAACTATGGCTACACCTTC.

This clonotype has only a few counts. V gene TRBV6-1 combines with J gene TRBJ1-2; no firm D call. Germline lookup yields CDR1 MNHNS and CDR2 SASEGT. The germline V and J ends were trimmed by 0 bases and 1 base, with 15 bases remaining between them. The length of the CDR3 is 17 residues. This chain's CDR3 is CASSEAFQSLLNYGYTF. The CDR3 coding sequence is TGTGCCAGCAGTGAAGCCTTTCAGAGCCTCCTTAACTATGGCTACACCTTC.

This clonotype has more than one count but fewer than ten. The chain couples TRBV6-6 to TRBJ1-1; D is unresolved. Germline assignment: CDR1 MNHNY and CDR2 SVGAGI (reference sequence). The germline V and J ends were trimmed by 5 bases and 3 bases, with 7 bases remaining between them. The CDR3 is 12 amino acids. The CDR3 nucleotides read TGTGCCAGCAGTGCCGGTTACACTGAAGCTTTCTTT. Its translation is CASSAGYTEAFF.